This passage covers 24 T cell receptor beta chains from one sample sequenced in a study of shared clonotypes between healthy human individuals. Clones were read by immunoSEQ multiplex PCR, and TCRdb kept only the in-frame ones, dropping some. The sample has millions of clones, 85% to 95% seen once. Sequenced material: naive CD4+ T cells sorted from blood. Subset specified: CD45RA+ positively selected. Source of these receptors: a man between 18 and 35 years old in good health.

The J gene is TRBJ2-7, the V gene TRBV30; 16 nucleotides line up with TRBD2. With 2 bases clipped from V and 5 bases from J, the junction kept 6 bases outside the gene matches. Germline V gene lookup returns CDR1 GTSNPN and CDR2 SVGIG (reference sequence). This CDR3 spans 16 amino acids. The CDR3 is CAWSRGLAGGPDEQYF. In nucleotides, the CDR3 is TGTGCCTGGAGTCGGGGACTAGCGGGAGGGCCCGACGAGCAGTACTTC.

V is TRBV5-1 and J is TRBJ2-1; no clear D. Between the trimmed V and J ends, which lost 0 bases and 7 bases, there was a span of 11 bases. Germline CDR1 SGHRS, CDR2 YFSETQ. This CDR3 region has 14 residues. CDR3 DNA sequence: TGCGCCAGCAGCTTGGCCGGACGGTTGAATGAGCAGTTCTTC. This sequence encodes CASSLAGRLNEQFF.

A remark on this clone: A much larger clonotype is one base distant, so this may be a read error. The chain recombines TRBV30 with TRBJ1-5; 8 nucleotides line up with TRBD1. Germline-derived CDR1 and CDR2 are GTSNPN and SVGIG (reference sequence). CDR3 length: 13 residues. CDR3 nucleotide sequence: TGTGCCTGGGGACAGGGAACGAATCAGTCCCAGCATTTT. Translating gives CAWGQGTNQSQHF.

The chain joins TRBV28 to TRBJ2-7, with 10 bases aligning to TRBD1. Germline CDR1 reads MDHEN; CDR2 reads SYDVKM. V trimming: 7 bases; J trimming: 1 base; junction bases outside the gene matches: 7. The CDR3 is made up of 15 amino acids. The CDR3 is CASTLRDRGSYEQYF. CDR3 DNA: TGTGCCAGCACCCTGAGGGACAGGGGTTCCTACGAGCAGTACTTC.

This clone occurred a few times. The V gene is TRBV10-1, the J gene TRBJ1-6, with 7 nucleotides matching TRBD1. The CDR3 consists of 14 residues. The junction had 7 bases not matched to a gene; V was cut back by 4 bases and J by 10 bases. Germline V gene sequence: CDR1 WNHNN, CDR2 SYGVQD (reference sequence). CDR3 in amino acids: CASSAGQPGSPLHF. The CDR3 region has the DNA TGCGCCAGCAGTGCGGGACAGCCTGGGTCACCCCTCCACTTT.

V is TRBV6-5 and J is TRBJ2-2; 7 bases line up with TRBD1. The CDR3 is made up of 14 amino acids. Trimming removed 5 bases from V and 6 bases from J; junction bases left unmatched: 6. The germline gives CDR1 MNHEY, CDR2 SVGAGI. The CDR3 bases are TGTGCCAGCAGTCGACAGGGTTGGGCCGGGGAGCTGTTTTTT. Its translation: CASSRQGWAGELFF.

Notes on this clone: Other DNA sequences within the sample encode an identical CDR3. The chain couples TRBV7-2 to TRBJ2-7; 10 positions agree with TRBD1. Germline assignment: CDR1 SGHTA and CDR2 FQGNSA. The CDR3 totals 15 residues. V shed 0 bases and J 2 bases; nucleotides not matched to a gene: 1. The CDR3 bases are TGTGCCAGCAGCTTAGCCGGGACAGGGGCCTACGAGCAGTACTTC. This translates into CASSLAGTGAYEQYF.

The CDR3 protein is CASSSGLAGVTDTQYF. CDR3 DNA: TGCGCCAGCAGCTCCGGACTAGCGGGGGTGACAGATACGCAGTATTTT. The chain couples TRBV4-3 to TRBJ2-3; 13 bases map to TRBD2. The CDR3 sequence is 16 residues long. The V and J ends lost 5 bases and 3 bases, in that order; junction bases with no gene match: 5. The germline V gene has CDR1 LGHNA and CDR2 YSLEER.

This chain links TRBV6-5 with TRBJ1-2; 11 nucleotides align to TRBD1. This CDR3 has 13 residues. The germline V gene encodes CDR1 MNHEY and CDR2 SVGAGI. V dropped 7 bases and J dropped 8; count of bases not matched to a gene: 6. For the CDR3, the DNA is TGTGCCAGCACCGGACAGGGGGCGTCGGGCTACACCTTC. Protein product: CASTGQGASGYTF.

The chain is built from TRBV9 and TRBJ1-3; D may be TRBD1 (5 bases). Germline assignment: CDR1 SGDLS and CDR2 YYNGEE. The CDR3 has 16 residues. The V gene lost 3 bases and the J gene lost 4 bases, with 17 bases spanning the gap. This CDR3 is CASSGGTPLSGNTIYF. The CDR3 DNA sequence: TGTGCCAGCAGCGGCGGGACCCCACTCTCCGGAAACACCATATATTTT.

Of note for this clone: Other DNA sequences in the same sample also yield this CDR3. The rearrangement joins TRBV5-1 to TRBJ2-5; 9 bases line up with TRBD1. Per germline, CDR1 SGHRS and CDR2 YFSETQ. Unmatched junction bases numbered 2, after V lost 4 bases and J lost 1 base. The CDR3 loop spans 14 amino acids. CDR3: CASSRGQGQETQYF. The CDR3 DNA reads as TGCGCCAGCAGCCGGGGACAGGGCCAAGAGACCCAGTACTTC.

Written as DNA, the CDR3 is TGTGCCAGCAGTTACTCCAGGGGCCACAATGAGCAGTTCTTC. Protein product: CASSYSRGHNEQFF. This chain uses TRBV6-5 with TRBJ2-1; D is perhaps TRBD1 (6 bases). This CDR3 comprises 14 residues. V was shortened by 0 bases and J by 5 bases, with 8 bases between the two germline ends. Germline CDR1 MNHEY, CDR2 SVGAGI.

The chain combines TRBV2 with TRBJ2-7; 7 bases align to TRBD1. The trim removed 2 bases at V and 1 base at J, leaving 11 bases unmatched. CDR3 length equals 17 residues. Per germline, CDR1 SNHLY and CDR2 FYNNEI. The CDR3 DNA reads TGTGCCAGCAGTGAAAGGGTTGGGACAGCAGTATCCTACGAGCAGTACTTC. It encodes CASSERVGTAVSYEQYF.

This clone came up once. The V gene is TRBV2, the J gene TRBJ2-1, with 8 bases aligning to TRBD2. This CDR3 is 14 amino acids long. Germline V gives CDR1 SNHLY, CDR2 FYNNEI. Losses at the gene ends were 5 bases for V and 4 bases for J; bases not matched to a gene: 4. DNA for the CDR3: TGTGCCAGCAGTCAAACTAGCGGATACAATGAGCAGTTCTTC. Amino acid sequence: CASSQTSGYNEQFF.

The chain uses TRBV5-1 and TRBJ1-2; 8 positions match TRBD1. Germline values: CDR1 SGHRS, CDR2 YFSETQ. This CDR3 comprises 15 residues. Trimming removed 0 bases from V and 4 bases from J; junction bases left unmatched: 5. CDR3 in amino acids: CASSLAGGELYGYTF. The CDR3 nucleotides are TGCGCCAGCAGCTTGGCAGGGGGCGAGCTCTATGGCTACACCTTC.

The CDR3 protein is CATSRVQGVNTEAFF. In DNA, the CDR3 is TGTGCCACCAGCAGAGTACAGGGCGTGAACACTGAAGCTTTCTTT. The chain links TRBV15 to TRBJ1-1; possible D gene TRBD1, 6 bases. The V end lost 1 base, the J end lost 0 bases, and 9 bases lay between the germline ends. The CDR3 has 15 residues. Germline values: CDR1 LNHNV, CDR2 YYDKDF (reference sequence).

The genes are TRBV2 and TRBJ1-2, with a tentative D call TRBD1 (6 bases). With 6 bases removed from V and 3 bases from J, the gap between germline ends came to 11 bases. This CDR3 contains 13 residues. Germline CDR1 is SNHLY and CDR2 is FYNNEI. The CDR3 DNA sequence: TGTGCCAGCAGCTCGGACAGTTACTATGGCTACACCTTC. This sequence encodes CASSSDSYYGYTF.

The chain recombines TRBV7-9 with TRBJ1-4; TRBD1 matches at 9 bases. The J segment lost 8 bases and the V segment lost 5 bases, leaving 6 bases of the junction unmatched. Germline-derived CDR1 and CDR2 are SEHNR and FQNEAQ (reference sequence). This CDR3 is built from 14 residues. CDR3 in DNA: TGTGCCAGCAGCCTGGACAGGGGCAGCGAAAAACTGTTTTTT. It specifies CASSLDRGSEKLFF.

The chain joins TRBV7-9 to TRBJ1-2; no clear D gene. Germline assignment: CDR1 SEHNR and CDR2 FQNEAQ (reference sequence). The CDR3 is 10 amino acids. Trimming pared 10 bases from V and 8 bases from J, leaving 11 bases between. CDR3 sequence (DNA): TGTGCCACGGACCTGGGGGGCTACACCTTC. Its translation: CATDLGGYTF.

The J gene is TRBJ1-6, the V gene TRBV2; 7 bases are shared with TRBD1. V was clipped by 6 bases and J by 9 bases; unmatched bases: 11. This CDR3 is built from 15 residues. Looked up from germline, CDR1 is SNHLY and CDR2 is FYNNEI. Here the CDR3 DNA reads TGTGCCAGCAGGGAAACGGCGCAGGGGGGTTCACCCCTCCACTTT. This translates into CASRETAQGGSPLHF.

This chain connects TRBV10-3 to TRBJ1-1, with a tentative D call TRBD1 (6 bases). Between the trimmed V and J ends, which lost 10 bases and 1 base, there was a span of 13 bases. This CDR3 is built from 13 residues. CDR1 ENHRY and CDR2 SYGVKD come from the germline V gene. This CDR3 is CASTTTGNTEAFF. CDR3 nucleotides: TGTGCCAGCACCACGACAGGGAACACTGAAGCTTTCTTT.

The J gene is TRBJ1-1, the V gene TRBV18; 8 nucleotides agree with TRBD1. Germline lookup yields CDR1 KGHSH and CDR2 LQKENI. V dropped 3 bases and J dropped 4; count of bases not matched to a gene: 7. The CDR3 totals 15 residues. The CDR3 here is CASSPEATGATEAFF. CDR3 coding DNA: TGTGCCAGCTCACCCGAGGCGACAGGGGCCACTGAAGCTTTCTTT.

This clone occurred once. In the same sample, other DNA sequences code for this CDR3. The chain is built from TRBV28 and TRBJ2-7; TRBD1 matches at 10 bases. CDR3 size: 14 residues. The germline gives CDR1 MDHEN, CDR2 SYDVKM. The trim removed 3 bases at V and 4 bases at J, leaving 3 bases unmatched. The CDR3 sequence is CASSLTGGLYEQYF. The CDR3 DNA sequence: TGTGCCAGCAGTTTGACAGGGGGCCTATACGAGCAGTACTTC.

This clone showed up just once. The chain couples TRBV10-3 to TRBJ1-5; TRBD1 matches 9 bases. The V and J ends lost 10 bases and 3 bases, in that order; junction bases with no gene match: 4. Germline CDR1 and CDR2: ENHRY and SYGVKD. The CDR3 totals 13 residues. CDR3 in DNA: TGTGCCACCGGACAGGGGAACAATCAGCCCCAGCATTTT. Amino acid sequence: CATGQGNNQPQHF.